Sequencing of this TCR beta chain was carried out in a study of CD8 T cells in Susac syndrome. Across the whole study: Among the Susac syndrome patients who underwent sequencing, five or six had clinically active disease, while fewer than ten of them were in remission.

With 5 bases clipped from V and 3 bases from J, the junction kept 3 bases outside the gene matches. This CDR3 has 14 residues. Per germline, CDR1 SGHAT and CDR2 FQNNGV. The RNA input was roughly 0.45 to 1 ug, and it was reverse transcribed with random hexamers. TCRdb independently ran MiXCR on the immunoSEQ multiplex PCR reads; one entry per CDR3 protein. Here the sample spans 150,000 to 200,000 distinct CDR3 sequences, around nine tenths being singletons. CD8+ and CD4+ T cells circulating in blood were sequenced for TCR beta. Diagnostic criteria defined recently for definite or probable disease were met by the Susac syndrome patients. Purification of the CD8+ and CD4+ T cells relied on negative isolation, and TEMRA cells underwent FACS enrichment.

V is TRBV11-2 and J is TRBJ1-4; TRBD1 matches 7 bases. This TCR derives from a human donor with Susac syndrome. Sample: CD4+ T cells from PBMCs. CDR3 amino acids: CASSPDRPNEKLFF. The CDR3 DNA reads as TGTGCCAGCAGCCCGGACAGGCCTAATGAAAAACTGTTTTTT.